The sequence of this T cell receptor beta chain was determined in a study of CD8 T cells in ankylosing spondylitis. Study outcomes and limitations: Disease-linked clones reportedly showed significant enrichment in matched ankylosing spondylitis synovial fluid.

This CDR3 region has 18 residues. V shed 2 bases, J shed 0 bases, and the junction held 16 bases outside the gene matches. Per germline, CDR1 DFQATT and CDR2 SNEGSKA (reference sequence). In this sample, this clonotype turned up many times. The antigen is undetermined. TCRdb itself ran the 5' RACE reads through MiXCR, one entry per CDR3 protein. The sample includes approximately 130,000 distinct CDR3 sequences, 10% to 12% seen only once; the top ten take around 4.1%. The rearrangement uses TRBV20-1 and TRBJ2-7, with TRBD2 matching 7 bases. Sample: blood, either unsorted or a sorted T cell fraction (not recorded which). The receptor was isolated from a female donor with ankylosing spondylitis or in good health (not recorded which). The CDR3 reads CSARRASGTGSGSYEQYF. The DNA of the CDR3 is TGCAGTGCTAGAAGGGCTAGCGGAACCGGGAGTGGCTCCTACGAGCAGTACTTC.